This T cell receptor beta chain was found in a study of blood T cell repertoires in COVID-19 (dated by TCRdb to 2018 to 2020). About the full investigation: The collaborator samples originated in the United States, Italy and Spain and spanned the acute and convalescent phases of COVID-19. The prospective study material was composed of cDNA or gDNA derived from T cells, B-cell-depleted T cells, or PBMCs. Subjects who had been exposed to COVID-19, were actively infected with it, or had recovered from it provided the deeply sampled blood TCRbeta repertoires that made up the dataset. The repertoires were released in a freely available public database intended as a resource for research on the immune response to SARS-CoV-2. Samples were obtained from the ongoing ImmuneRACE study (first 160 participants) and from 1,254 subjects provided by 6 global collaborators. Nearly every sample came with metadata listing a de-identified subject ID, COVID-19 status, age in years and sex. Where available, HLA class I and class II types were taken from metadata supplied by the sample provider and were not determined by assay-based typing. General study outcomes and caveats: Clinical and demographic metadata were provided uncurated, with the amount varying by source and participant.

At one collaborating source in Seattle, patients were enrolled during active infection and were followed longitudinally through the course of disease. The collaborating institutions used their own protocols to collect whole blood in K2EDTA tubes. For TCRbeta analysis, collaborator samples were shipped as frozen whole blood, as isolated PBMCs, or as DNA extracted from either sample type. Of note for this clone: The antigen this receptor binds is unknown. No clone much larger than this one lies a single base away; base qualities are absent.

The immunoSEQ Assay, a bias-controlled multiplex PCR, was used to amplify TCRbeta CDR3 regions from genomic DNA. As for how the authors treated the data: Nucleated cell counts per sample were estimated from amplification of reference gene primers within the assay. Sequence reads were collapsed and filtered to measure the absolute abundance of every unique TCRbeta CDR3 rearrangement. For each sample, productive Simpson clonality was calculated as the square root of Simpson's diversity index across productive rearrangements. Drawn from immuneACCESS, this table holds only the in-frame rearrangements with V and J called that TCRdb kept. Clones are partly lost; checked studies trace under half to an unresolved V gene and leave the rest unexplained. The V and J calls and clone size were taken over from that table, and D and trimming were inferred from the DNA. For this sample the table gives 250,000 to 350,000 clones, of which approximately 90% were detected only once. Jointly, the top ten make up 5.5% to 8% of the sample.

Compared with germline, V lacks 0 bases and J lacks 6 bases; bases without a gene match: 6. Looking up the germline V gene yields CDR1 LGHNA and CDR2 YSLEER. The CDR3 covers 15 residues, taking in both the cysteine and the phenylalanine. Only the CDR3 portion is preserved as DNA: 45 bases, with reading frame beginning at the first base. The chain is made from TRBV4-3 and TRBJ2-7, and TRBD1 matches 9 of the central bases. The TCR sequence derives from a woman aged 45 to 65 with COVID-19, enrolled during active disease. The source material was peripheral blood. The bases are TGCGCCAGCAGCCAAGATGACAGGGGGATTACCGAGCAGTACTTC. Protein translation: CASSQDDRGITEQYF.